The T cell receptor beta chain described here comes from a study of shared clonotypes between healthy human individuals. Whole-study context: Used for every donor were three CD4 naive, three CD4 memory, two CD8 naive and one CD8 memory plate.

Study-wide findings and caveats: Larger estimated richness was generally recorded for naive subsets relative to memory subsets. Of the naive CD4 clonotypes, approximately 5% were shared across a few donors. It was expected that sequencing depth would affect clonotype sharing among donors.

The method was immunoSEQ multiplex PCR; TCRdb's version includes in-frame clones alone and lacks a portion of them. The sample lists over 2,000,000 clones, 90% to 95% occurring once. V lost 6 bases, J lost 10 bases, and 6 bases stayed unmatched. The CDR3 length is 12 residues. The germline V gene has CDR1 SGHDN and CDR2 FVKESK. On this clone: Its antigen is as yet unknown.

Terminally differentiated effector memory CD45RA+ cells were excluded by CCR7 positive selection of CD45RO-negative cells. This chain uses TRBV14 with TRBJ1-1; 9 nucleotides match TRBD1. This sequence was found in a man aged 18-30 years in good health. Some clones in this sample may be carry-over from other donors' samples. Sequenced: naive CD8+ T cells from PBMCs. The CDR3 region has the DNA TGTGCCAGCAGTCATCGGACAGGGGCAGCTTTCTTT. It specifies CASSHRTGAAFF. Using reference TRBV14 and TRBJ1-1 for the parts outside the CDR3, the full variable domain is EAGVTQFPSHSVIEKGQTVTLRCDPISGHDNLYWYRRVMGKEIKFLLHFVKESKQDESGMPNNRFLAERTGGTYSTLKVQPAELEDSGVYFCASSHRTGAAFFGQGTRLTVV.